A selection of T cell receptor beta chains follows, all from one sample in a study of vaccination and CD4 T cells after COVID-19. Antigens of these TCRs are unknown. TCRdb recomputed calls from the PCR reads with MiXCR, one row per CDR3 protein. The sample yields fewer than 12,000 distinct CDR3 sequences, roughly 28% seen once. The sequenced sample consisted of CD4+ T cells from blood, cultured in vitro. Receptor source: a human donor who had recovered from COVID-19. Each CDR3 is given with its conserved first and last residue. A D gene is named only where the DNA matches it firmly. Expanded clones get a size class; other rows say once, few or many, or leave the size out.

- | TRBJ2-7 | few | TRBV30 | CAWADSVLGEQYF | TGTGCCTGGGCGGATAGCGTCTTGGGAGAGCAGTACTTC
- | TRBJ1-2 | - | TRBV5-5 | CASRLIQGHPSGYTF | TGTGCCAGCAGATTAATACAGGGCCACCCGTCTGGCTACACCTTC
- | TRBJ2-7 | few | TRBV7-2 | CASSLEMWGREQYF | TGTGCCAGCAGCTTAGAGATGTGGGGGCGCGAGCAGTACTTC
- | TRBJ2-5 | few | TRBV30 | CAWSVQGETQYF | TGTGCCTGGAGTGTCCAGGGAGAGACCCAGTACTTC
- | TRBJ1-1 | - | TRBV5-1 | CASSSSSEGSTEAFF | TGCGCCAGCAGCTCCTCTTCGGAGGGTTCCACTGAAGCTTTCTTT
TRBD1 | TRBJ2-7 | - | TRBV4-2 | CASSPRDRGDYEQYF | TGTGCCAGCAGCCCACGGGACAGGGGAGACTACGAGCAGTACTTC
- | TRBJ2-5 | few | TRBV15 | CATSRGDPPGETQYF | TGTGCCACCAGCAGGGGGGACCCACCCGGGGAGACCCAGTACTTC
TRBD1 | TRBJ2-3 | - | TRBV18 | CASSEDGQGADTQYF | TGTGCCAGCTCCGAGGACGGACAGGGCGCAGATACGCAGTATTTT
TRBD2 | TRBJ2-7 | - | TRBV4-3 | CASSSEQGGEQYF | TGCGCCAGCAGCTCAGAGCAGGGAGGGGAGCAGTACTTC
- | TRBJ2-7 | - | TRBV5-1 | CASSAGTEAGEQYF | TGCGCCAGCAGCGCCGGGACGGAGGCAGGAGAGCAGTACTTC
- | TRBJ1-2 | - | TRBV2 | CASILSGGYTF | TGTGCCAGCATCCTCAGCGGAGGCTACACCTTC
- | TRBJ1-6 | few | TRBV11-2 | CASSRALRGSPLHF | TGTGCCAGCAGCCGCGCCCTCAGGGGTTCACCCCTCCACTTT
- | TRBJ1-1 | - | TRBV6-5 | CASSYSWGTNTEAFF | TGTGCCAGCAGTTACTCGTGGGGCACGAACACTGAAGCTTTCTTT
TRBD1 | TRBJ1-2 | - | TRBV5-1 | CASSLGGLGYGYTF | TGCGCCAGCAGCTTAGGGGGCCTAGGCTATGGCTACACCTTC
- | TRBJ2-1 | - | TRBV7-9 | CASSLTDRSDEQFF | TGTGCCAGCAGCCTAACCGACAGATCCGATGAGCAGTTCTTC
- | TRBJ1-1 | once | TRBV7-9 | CASSFTSEAFF | TGTGCCAGCAGCTTTACCTCTGAAGCTTTCTTT
- | TRBJ1-2 | - | TRBV28 | CASSDLFGYTF | TGTGCCAGCAGTGATCTTTTTGGCTACACCTTC
TRBD1 | TRBJ1-6 | - | TRBV27 | CASSLFLSQGRNSPLHF | TGTGCCAGCAGTTTATTCCTCTCACAGGGGCGTAATTCACCCCTCCACTTT
TRBD2 | TRBJ2-5 | few | TRBV7-9 | CASSLAGGQETQYF | TGTGCCAGCAGCCTAGCGGGGGGGCAAGAGACCCAGTACTTC
TRBD1 | TRBJ1-2 | medium-sized | TRBV7-2 | CASSYTGDRRHGYTF | TGTGCCAGCAGCTATACAGGGGACCGGAGGCATGGCTACACCTTC
TRBD1 | TRBJ1-2 | medium-sized | TRBV20-1 | CSATLSDRVGGYTF | TGCAGTGCTACGTTGTCGGACAGGGTCGGAGGCTACACCTTC
TRBD1 | TRBJ2-7 | - | TRBV5-1 | CASSYLGQPLNEQYF | TGCGCCAGCAGCTACCTGGGACAGCCGCTGAACGAGCAGTACTTC
- | TRBJ2-7 | - | TRBV28 | CASSGQTPYEQYF | TGTGCCAGCAGTGGACAGACTCCCTACGAGCAGTACTTC
- | TRBJ1-5 | few | TRBV7-8 | CASSLGGLDLSNQPQHF | TGTGCCAGCAGCTTAGGAGGACTTGACCTCAGCAATCAGCCCCAGCATTTT
- | TRBJ2-2 | few | TRBV5-1 | CASGDTGELFF | TGCGCCAGCGGAGACACCGGGGAGCTGTTTTTT
- | TRBJ2-7 | - | TRBV5-1 | CASSLDPGLGAYEQYF | TGCGCCAGCAGCTTGGATCCGGGCTTGGGGGCTTACGAGCAGTACTTC
- | TRBJ1-6 | few | TRBV11-3 | CASSLALNSPLHF | TGTGCCAGCAGCTTGGCCCTCAATTCACCCCTCCACTTT
TRBD1 | TRBJ2-3 | - | TRBV11-3 | CASSWDRTQYF | TGTGCCAGCAGCTGGGACAGGACGCAGTATTTT
- | TRBJ2-3 | - | TRBV7-2 | CASSLLLPTDTQYF | TGTGCCAGCAGCTTACTTCTCCCCACAGATACGCAGTATTTT
- | TRBJ2-1 | few | TRBV7-3 | CASSLGTLHNEQFF | TGTGCCAGCAGCTTAGGGACCCTACACAATGAGCAGTTCTTC
TRBD1 | TRBJ2-5 | few | TRBV20-1 | CSALDRGPPETQYF | TGCAGTGCACTCGACAGGGGGCCCCCAGAGACCCAGTACTTC
TRBD1 | TRBJ2-5 | few | TRBV7-2 | CASSRDRDQTQYF | TGTGCCAGCAGCCGAGACAGGGACCAGACCCAGTACTTC
- | TRBJ2-3 | - | TRBV11-3 | CASSRRGGGQYF | TGTGCCAGCAGCAGGAGGGGGGGAGGGCAGTATTTT
- | TRBJ2-1 | - | TRBV11-1 | CASSFRGGQGEQFF | TGTGCCAGCAGCTTCAGGGGGGGTCAAGGCGAGCAGTTCTTC
- | TRBJ2-7 | - | TRBV4-1 | CASSQGRGQGGSYEQYF | TGCGCCAGCAGCCAAGGGAGAGGGCAGGGGGGATCCTACGAGCAGTACTTC
TRBD1 | TRBJ1-5 | - | TRBV6-2/TRBV6-3 | CASSKAPGQGRQPQHF | TGTGCCAGCAGTAAGGCCCCTGGACAGGGGCGTCAGCCCCAGCATTTT
- | TRBJ1-2 | large | TRBV28 | CATYINYGYTF | TGTGCCACCTACATTAACTATGGCTACACCTTC
TRBD1 | TRBJ1-1 | once | TRBV9 | CASSGTGVGAEEAFF | TGTGCCAGCAGCGGGACAGGGGTGGGGGCAGAGGAAGCTTTCTTT
TRBD1 | TRBJ1-1 | few | TRBV7-8 | CASSLFGTGGTEAFF | TGTGCCAGCAGCTTGTTCGGGACAGGGGGCACTGAAGCTTTCTTT
- | TRBJ1-1 | - | TRBV7-2 | CASSLAGQRNTEAFF | TGTGCCAGCAGCTTAGCGGGACAAAGAAACACTGAAGCTTTCTTT
- | TRBJ2-6 | - | TRBV5-1 | CASRLQASGANVLTF | TGCGCCAGCAGATTACAGGCTTCTGGGGCCAACGTCCTGACTTTC
TRBD2 | TRBJ2-7 | few | TRBV20-1 | CSARGLAGSYEQYF | TGCAGTGCTAGGGGACTAGCGGGGTCCTACGAGCAGTACTTC
- | TRBJ2-6 | - | TRBV20-1 | CSARPQGIPSGANVLTF | TGCAGTGCCCGACCCCAGGGGATTCCCTCTGGGGCCAACGTCCTGACTTTC
TRBD1 | TRBJ2-1 | few | TRBV5-4 | CASSGGQDSSYNEQFF | TGTGCCAGCAGCGGCGGACAGGATAGCTCCTACAATGAGCAGTTCTTC
- | TRBJ1-5 | medium-sized | TRBV20-1 | CSVGTQGNQPQHF | TGCAGTGTGGGAACGCAGGGGAATCAGCCCCAGCATTTT
- | TRBJ1-3 | - | TRBV28 | CASVVSGGNTIYF | TGTGCCAGCGTGGTCAGTGGGGGAAACACCATATATTTT
- | TRBJ2-3 | few | TRBV7-9 | CASSNGGSTDTQYF | TGTGCCAGCAGCAACGGGGGCAGCACAGATACGCAGTATTTT
- | TRBJ1-5 | few | TRBV6-1 | CASSPGNQPQHF | TGTGCCAGCAGTCCCGGGAATCAGCCCCAGCATTTT
TRBD1 | TRBJ2-6 | - | TRBV6-2/TRBV6-3 | CASSYPTDRAGANVLTF | TGTGCCAGCAGTTACCCGACGGACAGGGCTGGGGCCAACGTCCTGACTTTC
- | TRBJ2-5 | - | TRBV7-2 | CATASGAQETQYF | TGTGCCACCGCCTCAGGGGCCCAAGAGACCCAGTACTTC
TRBD1 | TRBJ1-2 | - | TRBV19 | CASSIDGQGYGYTF | TGTGCCAGTAGTATAGATGGACAGGGCTATGGCTACACCTTC
- | TRBJ1-5 | few | TRBV2 | CASRARSTAQHF | TGTGCCAGCAGGGCAAGGTCCACGGCCCAGCATTTT
- | TRBJ2-5 | medium-sized | TRBV6-1 | CASRIGLQETQYF | TGTGCCAGCAGAATCGGCCTCCAAGAGACCCAGTACTTC
- | TRBJ2-7 | - | TRBV12-3/TRBV12-4 | CASSSGPPYEQYF | TGTGCCAGCTCCTCCGGGCCCCCCTACGAGCAGTACTTC
- | TRBJ2-7 | - | TRBV7-2 | CASSPGGGSYEQYF | TGTGCCAGCAGCCCCGGAGGGGGCTCCTACGAGCAGTACTTC
TRBD1 | TRBJ2-1 | - | TRBV19 | CASSTGQGSYNEQFF | TGTGCCAGTAGTACTGGACAGGGGTCCTACAATGAGCAGTTCTTC
- | TRBJ2-3 | few | TRBV6-1 | CASTPPGADTQYF | TGTGCCAGCACCCCCCCAGGGGCAGATACGCAGTATTTT
- | TRBJ1-2 | - | TRBV28 | CASSLSGRGYGYTF | TGTGCCAGCAGTTTATCAGGACGGGGCTATGGCTACACCTTC
- | TRBJ1-2 | few | TRBV18 | CASSPTAGEGYTF | TGTGCCAGCTCACCAACGGCAGGGGAAGGCTACACCTTC
TRBD1 | TRBJ1-2 | - | TRBV6-1 | CASSGRTGEDYTF | TGTGCCAGCAGTGGCAGGACAGGCGAGGACTACACCTTC